Sequencing of this T cell receptor (beta chain) was carried out in a study of T cells after yellow fever vaccination. Across the whole study: When fractions had low cell numbers, they were prepared with SMART-Seq v4 Ultra Low Input. Study outcomes and limitations: A small share of clonotypes appeared in both CD4 and CD8 compartments.

There are 15 residues in the CDR3. CDR1 SGHRS and CDR2 YFSETQ come from the germline V gene. The V end was cut by 0 bases, the J end by 5 bases, with 12 bases between. Many counts were recorded for this clonotype. Its antigen is not identified. MiXCR, applied by TCRdb to the 5' RACE reads, yields one record per CDR3 protein. The sample holds a few hundred thousand distinct CDR3 sequences, approximately 8% seen once. Sequencing was performed on PBMCs, taken around 45 days after the first yellow fever vaccination. The chain joins TRBV5-1 to TRBJ2-1; weak D call: TRBD1 (6 bases). The receptor's source is a young man who received the YFV17D yellow fever vaccine. The CDR3: CASSLVVGANNEQFF. DNA of the CDR3: TGCGCCAGCAGCTTGGTGGTGGGGGCCAACAATGAGCAGTTCTTC.